The 10 T cell receptor beta chains given below trace back to one sample, sequenced in a study of cytomegalovirus exposure and HLA in healthy donors. PCR primers comprised 60 Vbeta and 13 Jbeta primers. Method: immunoSEQ multiplex PCR; TCRdb's copy keeps in-frame clones and lacks some. The repertoire has about 130,000 clones, roughly 80% of them found once; the top ten carry 0.95% to 1.5%. The sample taken for sequencing was PBMCs. These receptors all come from a female donor in good health and CMV-seronegative.

CDR3 protein: CASSYPYNEQFF. The CDR3 bases are TGTGCCAGCAGTTACCCTTACAATGAGCAGTTCTTC. V and J are TRBV6-6 and TRBJ2-1; D is uncertain. Germline V gene lookup returns CDR1 MNHNY and CDR2 SVGAGI (reference sequence). Trimming pared 2 bases from V and 4 bases from J, leaving 3 bases between. This CDR3 is built from 12 residues.

This clone was picked up one time. This chain joins TRBV10-2 and TRBJ2-1; tentative D call: TRBD2 (6 bases). The V gene's germline CDR1 is WSHSY and CDR2 SAAADI. This CDR3 contains 14 residues. Trimming cost V 6 bases and J 2 bases, with 11 bases left between them. CDR3 sequence reads: CASRGGSAYNEQFF. The CDR3 nucleotides read TGCGCCAGCAGGGGGGGTAGCGCCTACAATGAGCAGTTCTTC.

This clone appeared once. The chain uses TRBV10-1 and TRBJ2-1, with D possibly matching TRBD2 (5 bases). The CDR3 covers 14 residues. The germline V and J ends were trimmed by 2 bases and 6 bases, with 11 bases remaining between them. Per germline, CDR1 WNHNN and CDR2 SYGVQD (reference sequence). The CDR3 sequence: CASSEDGVVNEQFF. Written as DNA, the CDR3 is TGCGCCAGCAGTGAGGACGGGGTGGTCAATGAGCAGTTCTTC.

The genes are TRBV30 and TRBJ1-1; TRBD1 matches at 7 bases. Germline CDR1 reads GTSNPN; CDR2 reads SVGIG (reference sequence). This CDR3 is built from 12 residues. The V and J ends lost 8 bases and 6 bases, in that order; junction bases with no gene match: 9. CDR3 bases: TGTGCCGGACTGCGGACAGGATCTGAAGCTTTCTTT. This encodes CAGLRTGSEAFF.

The chain combines TRBV9 with TRBJ2-1; unclear D gene. Germline V gene sequence: CDR1 SGDLS, CDR2 YYNGEE. CDR3 length: 16 residues. V lost 3 bases to trimming and J lost 0 bases, with 13 bases between them. The CDR3 spells CASSAIAYGSYNEQFF. CDR3 sequence (DNA): TGTGCCAGCAGCGCAATTGCTTACGGCTCCTACAATGAGCAGTTCTTC. The full variable domain, rest sourced from reference TRBV9 and TRBJ2-1, is DSGVTQTPKHLITATGQRVTLRCSPRSGDLSVYWYQQSLDQGLQFLIQYYNGEERAKGNILERFSAQQFPDLHSELNLSSLELGDSALYFCASSAIAYGSYNEQFFGPGTRLTVL.

The CDR3 reads CASSERGQDTDTQYF. CDR3 in DNA: TGTGCCAGCAGTGAGCGGGGCCAAGACACAGATACGCAGTATTTT. The chain has TRBV27 and TRBJ2-3, with TRBD2 matching 7 bases. V gave up 5 bases and J gave up 2 bases; unmatched junction bases: 7. Germline lookup yields CDR1 MNHEY and CDR2 SMNVEV (reference sequence). The CDR3 contains 15 residues.

This clone was detected only a few times. The rearrangement links TRBV19 to TRBJ2-7; 9 positions match TRBD1. The CDR3 contains 14 residues. V lost 5 bases to trimming and J lost 3 bases; unmatched junction nucleotides: 5. Germline V CDR1 and CDR2: LNHDA, SQIVND (reference sequence). The DNA for the CDR3 is TGTGCCAGTAGTGCGGAGGACAGGGGCTACGAGCAGTACTTC. It is translated as CASSAEDRGYEQYF.

The chain combines TRBV27 with TRBJ2-2; D is perhaps TRBD2 (6 bases). CDR3 length equals 15 residues. V lost 5 bases and J lost 6, with 16 bases in between. Germline V CDR1 and CDR2: MNHEY, SMNVEV (reference sequence). CDR3 DNA: TGTGCCAGCAGTCCTCTCGGGAGTTTGGCCGGGGAGCTGTTTTTT. The encoded protein is CASSPLGSLAGELFF.

The chain joins TRBV19 to TRBJ2-2, with D perhaps TRBD1 (6 bases). CDR1 is LNHDA, CDR2 SQIVND, per germline (reference sequence). The CDR3 contains 13 residues. Deletions cut 4 bases from V and 4 bases from J, with 7 bases between. The CDR3 region is CASSTRGTGELFF. CDR3 coding DNA: TGTGCCAGTAGTACCAGGGGCACCGGGGAGCTGTTTTTT.

The chain employs TRBV4-1 and TRBJ2-5; 9 bases map to TRBD2. With V trimmed by 0 bases and J by 4 bases, 12 bases remained unmatched. The germline gives CDR1 MGHRA, CDR2 YSYEKL. CDR3 length: 18 residues. The CDR3, as DNA: TGCGCCAGCAGCCAAGATCGGACCGGGACTAGCATTCGAGAGACCCAGTACTTC. Protein sequence: CASSQDRTGTSIRETQYF.